This T cell receptor (beta chain) was sequenced for a study of Ad26.COV2.S vaccination and SARS-CoV-2 variants (TCRdb year 2021). General notes on the study: Vaccine-arm donors were drawn from COV1001, a multicentre, randomized, double-blind, placebo-controlled phase I-IIa trial of Ad26.COV2.S in healthy adults. A total of some 30 samples were included in the TCR-sequenced set, comprising roughly 19 Ad26.COV2.S vaccine recipients, 5 placebo recipients and 8 SARS-CoV-2 convalescent individuals. The specificity and breadth of SARS-CoV-2-reactive T cell receptors after Ad26.COV2.S vaccination were assessed by TCRbeta repertoire sequencing. Participants in the trial were split at random into five groups of five each, receiving low-dose or high-dose Ad26.COV2.S once or twice, or else placebo on both occasions. Investigators did not know the trial group allocation while performing experiments and assessing outcomes. Ad26.COV2.S was administered intramuscularly at 5 x 10^10 or 1 x 10^11 viral particles, either as a single shot or as two shots given 56 days apart. Results and caveats for the whole study, not just this receptor: According to the authors, total T cell responses may have been underestimated by the TCR breadth and depth analyses. After vaccination, spike-specific CD8+ and CD4+ T cell responses were reported to show substantial breadth. Comparable non-spike TCR breadth was observed between vaccine and placebo recipients, consistent with only spike being contained in the vaccine. The study was not powered to compare responses between vaccine doses or regimens. Higher spike-specific TCR breadth was observed in Ad26.COV2.S recipients than in placebo recipients (P = 0.0014).

The treatment or condition label of this sample denotes: about 20 received Ad26.COV2.S at low or high dose, single or two shots; about 5 received placebo; per-sample allocation not given. For vaccine and placebo recipients, repertoires were sequenced using samples collected on day 63 after the first injection. In Cohort 1b, 25 to 30 adults aged 18-55 years were enrolled at a single site in Boston, USA, between 29 July and 7 August 2020. Ad26.COV2.S consisted of a replication-incompetent adenovirus type 26 vector by which a prefusion-stabilized SARS-CoV-2 spike protein from the original Wuhan strain was expressed. According to the germline V gene, CDR1 reads MDHEN and CDR2 reads SYDVKM. The CDR3 sequence holds 13 residues, the cysteine and phenylalanine included. The immunoSEQ Assay was used to sequence TCRbeta CDR3 regions. After extraction, genomic DNA underwent amplification by bias-controlled multiplex PCR, followed by high-throughput sequencing. Per the original workflow: To quantify the absolute abundance of each unique TCRbeta CDR3 region, sequences were collapsed and filtered. T cell fraction was estimated by normalization of TCRbeta template counts to usable DNA, with usable DNA being measured through amplification of reference genes present in all nucleated cells. Repertoire TCRs were annotated as SARS-CoV-2-specific when V gene, CDR3 amino acid sequence and J gene were exactly matched to a known reactive TCR set. The reference SARS-CoV-2 TCR set was derived from MIRA and filtered for enrichment in COVID-19-positive ImmuneCODE repertoires, a step that removed public or cross-reactive TCRs. Using the MIRA antigens, annotated TCRs were further analysed by specific ORF or by position within an ORF. Breadth was defined as the number of annotated unique rearrangements divided by the total number of unique productive rearrangements, and depth was defined as the summed frequency of the annotated unique rearrangements. Two-sided Wilcoxon rank-sum tests were used to compare TCR breadth between groups. The immuneACCESS repertoire file appears here via TCRdb, limited to in-frame rearrangements. These files lack a portion of the clones; in checked studies, under half of the deficit traces to unresolved V genes, and the cause of the others is not known. V and J calls and clone size follow that table, whereas D and trimming were derived from the DNA. This sample gives about 390,000 clones in total; 92% of them show up just once. Approximately 1.6% of the sample rests with the top ten.

With respect to this clone: This clone's antigen is unknown. It is unclear where the CDR3 begins or ends on the DNA, so no DNA is shown, and the CDR3 is as TCRdb lists it.

The sequence is built from TRBV28 and TRBJ2-7; TRBD2 is taken as the D call from the table, unchecked against the DNA. This receptor was taken from a person between 18 and 65 years old who received the Ad26.COV2.S COVID-19 vaccine or a placebo. This material consisted of peripheral blood, taken in a trial of Ad26.COV2.S vaccine versus placebo. The CDR3 protein is CASSTSPAYEQYF.